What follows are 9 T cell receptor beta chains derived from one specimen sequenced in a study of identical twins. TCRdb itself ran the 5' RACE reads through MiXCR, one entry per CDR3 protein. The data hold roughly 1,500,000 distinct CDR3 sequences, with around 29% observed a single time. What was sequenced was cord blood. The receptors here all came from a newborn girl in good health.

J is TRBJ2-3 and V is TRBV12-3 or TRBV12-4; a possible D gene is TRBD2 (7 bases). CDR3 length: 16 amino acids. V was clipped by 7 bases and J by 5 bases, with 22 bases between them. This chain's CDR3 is CASTQGLGGQIDTQYF. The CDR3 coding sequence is TGTGCCAGCACCCAGGGGTTGGGGGGGCAGATAGATACGCAGTATTTT.

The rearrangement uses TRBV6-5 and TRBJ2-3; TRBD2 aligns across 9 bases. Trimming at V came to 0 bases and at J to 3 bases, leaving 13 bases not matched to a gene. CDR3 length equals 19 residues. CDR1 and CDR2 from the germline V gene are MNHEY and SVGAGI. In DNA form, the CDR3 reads TGTGCCAGCAGTTACTCGATATTTAGTAGCGGGGGAGGGACAGATACGCAGTATTTT. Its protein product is CASSYSIFSSGGGTDTQYF.

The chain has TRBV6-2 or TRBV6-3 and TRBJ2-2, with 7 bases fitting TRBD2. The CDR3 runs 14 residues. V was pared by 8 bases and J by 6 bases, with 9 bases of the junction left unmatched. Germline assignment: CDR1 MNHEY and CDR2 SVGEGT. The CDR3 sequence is CASSNGLVAGELFF. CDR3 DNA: TGTGCCAGCTCTAATGGACTAGTGGCCGGGGAGCTGTTTTTT.

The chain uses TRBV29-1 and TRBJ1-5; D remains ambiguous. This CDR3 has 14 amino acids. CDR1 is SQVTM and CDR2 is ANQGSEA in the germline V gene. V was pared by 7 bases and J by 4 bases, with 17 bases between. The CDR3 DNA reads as TGCAGCGCCCAGACCGGGATAGGGAATCAGCCCCAGCATTTT. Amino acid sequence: CSAQTGIGNQPQHF. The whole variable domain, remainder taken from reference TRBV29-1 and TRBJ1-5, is SAVISQKPSRDICQRGTSLTIQCQVDSQVTMMFWYRQQPGQSLTLIATANQGSEATYESGFVIDKFPISRPNLTFSTLTVSNMSPEDSSIYLCSAQTGIGNQPQHFGDGTRLSIL.

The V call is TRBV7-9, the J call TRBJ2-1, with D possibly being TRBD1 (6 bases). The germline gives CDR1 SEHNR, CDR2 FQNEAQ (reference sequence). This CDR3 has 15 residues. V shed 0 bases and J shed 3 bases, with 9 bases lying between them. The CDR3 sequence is CASSLARTVYNEQFF. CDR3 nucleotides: TGTGCCAGCAGCTTAGCAAGGACAGTCTACAATGAGCAGTTCTTC.

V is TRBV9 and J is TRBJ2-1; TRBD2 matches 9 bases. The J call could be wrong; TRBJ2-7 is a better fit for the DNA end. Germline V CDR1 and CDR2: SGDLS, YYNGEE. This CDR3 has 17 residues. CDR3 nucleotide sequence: TGTGCCAGCAGCCTTCGACTAGCGGTGAGCTCCTACAATGAGCAGTACTTC. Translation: CASSLRLAVSSYNEQYF.

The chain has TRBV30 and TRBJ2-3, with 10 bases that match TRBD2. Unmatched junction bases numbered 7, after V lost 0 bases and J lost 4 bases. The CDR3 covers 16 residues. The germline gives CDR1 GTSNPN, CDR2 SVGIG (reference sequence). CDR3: CAWSVRRLAGADTQYF. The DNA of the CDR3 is TGTGCCTGGAGTGTACGTCGGCTAGCGGGGGCAGATACGCAGTATTTT.

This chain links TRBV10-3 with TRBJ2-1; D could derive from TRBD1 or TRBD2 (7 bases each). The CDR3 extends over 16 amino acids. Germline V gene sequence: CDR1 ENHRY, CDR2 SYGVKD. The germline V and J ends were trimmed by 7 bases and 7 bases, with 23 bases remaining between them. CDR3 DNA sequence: TGTGCCATCAAGGGGGACAGTAATTTCGGGGGGAATGAGCAGTTCTTC. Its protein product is CAIKGDSNFGGNEQFF.

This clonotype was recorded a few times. The CDR3 is CASSFYRGTNTGELFF. CDR3 nucleotides: TGCGCCAGCAGCTTCTACAGGGGAACGAACACCGGGGAGCTGTTTTTT. The chain carries TRBV5-1 and TRBJ2-2; 7 nucleotides match TRBD1. The CDR3 extends over 16 amino acids. After removal of 2 bases from V and 0 bases from J, the junction contained 4 bases not matched to a gene. Germline CDR1 and CDR2: SGHRS and YFSETQ.